This T cell receptor (beta chain) was captured by sequencing in a study of blood T cells in healthy people across ages. Study findings and constraints: Per-million-T-cell TCR beta diversity fell roughly linearly with age.

V lost 3 bases, J lost 0 bases, and 5 bases stayed unmatched. CDR1 and CDR2 (germline): MGHRA, YSYEKL. CDR3 length equals 17 residues. Next came a second PCR, run for about 7 to 12 cycles, which used a sample-barcoded 5' primer along with a J-beta primer mix. TCRdb reanalysed the 5' RACE reads using MiXCR and keeps one entry per CDR3 protein. The sample lists around 1,700,000 distinct CDR3 sequences, 28% occurring once. With respect to this clonotype: Its antigen is not known.

Sequencing used blood. This chain connects TRBV4-1 to TRBJ1-4, with 9 bases identical to TRBD1. This sequence was found in a woman aged 25 to 45 in good health. The CDR3 region has the DNA TGCGCCAGCAGCCAGGACAGGGGAGGTCCAACTAATGAAAAACTGTTTTTT. Translating gives CASSQDRGGPTNEKLFF.